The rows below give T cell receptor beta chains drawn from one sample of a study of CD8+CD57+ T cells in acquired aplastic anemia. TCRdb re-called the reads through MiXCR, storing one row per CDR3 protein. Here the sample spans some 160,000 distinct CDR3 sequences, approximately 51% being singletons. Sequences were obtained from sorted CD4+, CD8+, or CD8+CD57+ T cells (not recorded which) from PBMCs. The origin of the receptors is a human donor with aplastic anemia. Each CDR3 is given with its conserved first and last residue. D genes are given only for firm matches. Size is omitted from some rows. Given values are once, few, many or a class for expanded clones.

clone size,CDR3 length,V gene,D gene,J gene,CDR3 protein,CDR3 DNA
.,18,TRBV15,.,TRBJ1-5,CATSRDSGVGDSNQPQHF,TGTGCCACCAGCAGAGATTCCGGGGTTGGGGATAGCAATCAGCCCCAGCATTTT
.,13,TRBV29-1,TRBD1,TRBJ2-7,CSVPGQGAHEQYF,TGCAGCGTGCCGGGACAGGGGGCTCACGAGCAGTACTTC
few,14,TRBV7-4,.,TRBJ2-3,CTSRHVSNTGTQYF,TGTACCAGCCGACACGTATCGAACACAGGTACGCAGTATTTT
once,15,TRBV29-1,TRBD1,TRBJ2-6,CSVEGDRAGANVLTF,TGCAGCGTTGAAGGAGACAGGGCTGGGGCCAACGTCCTGACTTTC
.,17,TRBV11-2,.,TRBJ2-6,CASSQTRFFSGANVLTF,TGTGCCAGCAGCCAGACTAGATTCTTTTCTGGGGCCAACGTCCTGACTTTC
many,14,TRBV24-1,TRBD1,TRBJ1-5,CATSETGTYQPQHF,TGTGCCACCAGTGAGACAGGGACCTATCAGCCCCAGCATTTT
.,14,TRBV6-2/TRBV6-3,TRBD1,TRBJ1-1,CASTETGGGTEAFF,TGTGCCAGCACCGAAACAGGGGGAGGGACTGAAGCTTTCTTT
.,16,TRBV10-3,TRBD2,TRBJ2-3,CAISAGLAGVADTQYF,TGTGCCATCAGTGCCGGACTAGCGGGAGTGGCAGATACGCAGTATTTT
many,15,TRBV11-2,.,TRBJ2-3,CASSLNFDGAGTQYF,TGTGCCAGCAGCTTAAACTTCGACGGGGCGGGGACGCAGTATTTT
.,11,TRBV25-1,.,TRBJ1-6,CASSLRDSLHF,TGTGCCAGCAGTCTCCGGGACTCCCTCCACTTT
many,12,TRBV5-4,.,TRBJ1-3,CASSLFGNTIYF,TGTGCCAGCAGCTTATTTGGAAACACCATATATTTT
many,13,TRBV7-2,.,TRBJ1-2,CASSLNRGYGYTF,TGTGCCAGCAGCTTAAATAGGGGGTATGGCTACACCTTC
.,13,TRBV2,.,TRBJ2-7,CASTQPGFGEQYF,TGTGCCAGCACCCAACCGGGGTTCGGCGAGCAGTACTTC
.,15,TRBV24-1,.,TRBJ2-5,CATSDLVWGTETQYF,TGTGCCACCAGTGATTTGGTCTGGGGAACGGAGACCCAGTACTTC
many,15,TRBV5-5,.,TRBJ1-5,CASRWGWGNNQPQHF,TGTGCCAGCAGGTGGGGTTGGGGAAACAATCAGCCCCAGCATTTT
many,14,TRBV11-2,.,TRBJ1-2,CASSIIPGPDGYTF,TGTGCCAGCAGCATAATTCCGGGGCCCGATGGCTACACCTTC
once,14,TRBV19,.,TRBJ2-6,CATGLSSGANVLTF,TGTGCCACCGGACTGAGCTCTGGGGCCAACGTCCTGACTTTC
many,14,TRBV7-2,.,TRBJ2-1,CASSSGVRYNEQFF,TGTGCCAGCAGCTCGGGAGTAAGGTACAATGAGCAGTTCTTC
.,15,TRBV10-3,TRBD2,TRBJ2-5,CAISVGTTSRETQYF,TGTGCCATCAGTGTGGGGACTACCTCGAGGGAGACCCAGTACTTC
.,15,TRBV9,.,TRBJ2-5,CASSVASGSVETQYF,TGTGCCAGCAGCGTAGCTTCCGGCAGCGTAGAGACCCAGTACTTC
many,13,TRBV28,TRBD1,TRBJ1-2,CASSLYGQGGYTF,TGTGCCAGCAGCCTTTACGGACAGGGAGGCTACACCTTC
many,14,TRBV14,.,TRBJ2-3,CASSQLGVADTQYF,TGTGCCAGCAGCCAGTTAGGGGTTGCAGATACGCAGTATTTT
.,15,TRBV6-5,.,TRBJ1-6,CASSYSREINSPLHF,TGTGCCAGCAGTTACTCGAGGGAGATTAATTCACCCCTCCACTTT
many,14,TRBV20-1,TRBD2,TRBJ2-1,CSASLGGGYNEQFF,TGCAGTGCCTCCTTGGGGGGAGGGTACAATGAGCAGTTCTTC
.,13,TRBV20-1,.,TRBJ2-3,CSASQGSTDTQYF,TGCAGTGCCAGTCAGGGGAGCACAGATACGCAGTATTTT
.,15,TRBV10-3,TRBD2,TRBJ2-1,CAIRATSGDVNEQFF,TGTGCCATCAGAGCGACTAGCGGGGATGTCAATGAGCAGTTCTTC
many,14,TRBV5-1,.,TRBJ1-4,CASSLGQTNEKLFF,TGCGCCAGCAGCTTGGGACAGACTAATGAAAAACTGTTTTTT
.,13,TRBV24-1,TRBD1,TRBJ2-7,CATRGTGTYEQYF,TGTGCCACCCGAGGGACAGGGACCTACGAGCAGTACTTC
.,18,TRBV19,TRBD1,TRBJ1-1,CASSMGVIGQGANTEAFF,TGTGCCAGTAGTATGGGGGTGATAGGGCAGGGGGCGAACACTGAAGCTTTCTTT
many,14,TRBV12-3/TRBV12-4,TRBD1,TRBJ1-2,CASSPRQGWGGYTF,TGTGCCAGCAGTCCAAGACAGGGTTGGGGTGGCTACACCTTC
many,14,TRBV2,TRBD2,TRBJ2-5,CASTLAGGWETQYF,TGTGCCAGCACCCTAGCGGGGGGGTGGGAGACCCAGTACTTC
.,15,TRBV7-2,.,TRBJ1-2,CASSQDRASEYGYTF,TGTGCCAGCAGCCAAGATAGGGCCTCAGAGTATGGCTACACCTTC
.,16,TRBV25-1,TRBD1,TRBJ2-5,CASSPYRGRLGETQYF,TGTGCCAGCTCACCCTACAGGGGCCGCTTAGGGGAGACCCAGTACTTC
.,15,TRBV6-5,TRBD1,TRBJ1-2,CASSYPTGDFYGYTF,TGTGCCAGCAGTTACCCTACAGGGGACTTCTATGGCTACACCTTC
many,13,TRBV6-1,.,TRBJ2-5,CASRSTIGETQYF,TGTGCCAGCAGAAGCACGATCGGGGAGACCCAGTACTTC
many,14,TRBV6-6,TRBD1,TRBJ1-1,CASSYGTENTEAFF,TGTGCCAGCAGTTACGGGACAGAGAACACTGAAGCTTTCTTT
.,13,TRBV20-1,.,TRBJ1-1,CSARLDKNTEAFF,TGCAGTGCTAGACTGGACAAGAACACTGAAGCTTTCTTT